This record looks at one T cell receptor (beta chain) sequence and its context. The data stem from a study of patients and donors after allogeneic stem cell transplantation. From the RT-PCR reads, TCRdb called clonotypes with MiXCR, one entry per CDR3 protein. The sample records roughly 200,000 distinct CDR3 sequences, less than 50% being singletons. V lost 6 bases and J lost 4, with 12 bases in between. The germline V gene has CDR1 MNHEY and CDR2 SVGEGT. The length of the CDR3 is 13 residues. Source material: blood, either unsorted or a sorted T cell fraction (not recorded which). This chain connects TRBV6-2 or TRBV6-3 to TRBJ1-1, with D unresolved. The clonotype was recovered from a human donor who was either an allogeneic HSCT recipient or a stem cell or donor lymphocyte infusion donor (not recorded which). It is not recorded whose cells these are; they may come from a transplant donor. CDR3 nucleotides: TGTGCCAGCAGGATAAATGGCGGCACTGAAGCTTTCTTT. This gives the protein CASRINGGTEAFF.